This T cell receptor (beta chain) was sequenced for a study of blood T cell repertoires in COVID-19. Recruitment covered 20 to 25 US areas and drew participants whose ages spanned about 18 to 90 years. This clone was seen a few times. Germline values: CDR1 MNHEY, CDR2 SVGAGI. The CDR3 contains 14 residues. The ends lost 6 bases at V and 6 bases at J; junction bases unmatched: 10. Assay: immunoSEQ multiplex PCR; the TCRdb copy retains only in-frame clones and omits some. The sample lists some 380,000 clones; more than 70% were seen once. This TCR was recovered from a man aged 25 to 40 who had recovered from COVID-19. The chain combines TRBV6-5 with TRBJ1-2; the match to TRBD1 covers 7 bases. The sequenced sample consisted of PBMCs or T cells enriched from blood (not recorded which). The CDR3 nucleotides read TGTGCCAGCAGCTCCGGACAGGTTATGCATGGCTACACCTTC. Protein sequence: CASSSGQVMHGYTF.